This is a list of T cell receptor beta chains from one sample in a study of blood T cell repertoires in COVID-19. Assay: immunoSEQ multiplex PCR; the TCRdb copy retains only in-frame clones and omits some. The sample includes fewer than 300,000 clones, roughly 83% of them seen just once. The sample consisted of peripheral blood. The source of these receptors is a human donor with COVID-19, enrolled during active disease. The donor label of this sample is uncertain. Each CDR3 is given with its conserved first and last residue. D genes are given only for firm matches. Where a row states a size, it is once, few, many or the class of an expanded clone; other rows omit it.

cdr3_aa: CASSPAGQGGEQYF
cdr3_nt: TGTGCCAGCAGCCCCGCCGGACAGGGGGGCGAGCAGTACTTC
d_call: TRBD1
clone_size: NA
v_call: TRBV7-3
j_call: TRBJ2-7

cdr3_aa: CASSNPSDRASYEQYF
cdr3_nt: TGTGCCAGTAGTAATCCGTCGGACAGGGCTTCCTACGAGCAGTACTTC
d_call: TRBD1
clone_size: NA
v_call: TRBV19
j_call: TRBJ2-7

cdr3_aa: CASSQGGDGTYEQYF
cdr3_nt: TGCGCCAGCAGCCAGGGAGGGGACGGCACCTACGAGCAGTACTTC
d_call: TRBD2
clone_size: NA
v_call: TRBV4-1
j_call: TRBJ2-7

cdr3_aa: CASSPPGIWQYF
cdr3_nt: TGCGCCAGCAGCCCGCCGGGTATTTGGCAGTACTTC
d_call: NA
clone_size: NA
v_call: TRBV5-1
j_call: TRBJ2-7

cdr3_aa: CASSFDSTSVYEQYF
cdr3_nt: TGTGCCAGCAGCTTCGACTCGACTAGCGTGTACGAGCAGTACTTC
d_call: TRBD2
clone_size: NA
v_call: TRBV7-2
j_call: TRBJ2-7

cdr3_aa: CASSPLLGGHYEQYF
cdr3_nt: TGTGCCAGCTCACCTCTTCTGGGGGGGCACTACGAGCAGTACTTC
d_call: NA
clone_size: few
v_call: TRBV18
j_call: TRBJ2-7

cdr3_aa: CASSATGPDQPQHF
cdr3_nt: TGTGCCAGCAGCGCTACAGGGCCCGATCAGCCCCAGCATTTT
d_call: NA
clone_size: NA
v_call: TRBV6-5
j_call: TRBJ1-5

cdr3_aa: CASSPPGGETQYF
cdr3_nt: TGTGCCAGCAGCCCACCGGGGGGGGAGACCCAGTACTTC
d_call: TRBD2
clone_size: NA
v_call: TRBV3-1/TRBV3-2
j_call: TRBJ2-5

cdr3_aa: CATSGGRNPPNYNEQFF
cdr3_nt: TGTGCCACCAGTGGGGGGAGGAATCCTCCGAACTACAATGAGCAGTTCTTC
d_call: NA
clone_size: once
v_call: TRBV24-1
j_call: TRBJ2-1

cdr3_aa: CASSLSWEAYNEQFF
cdr3_nt: TGTGCCAGCAGCTTGTCTTGGGAGGCGTACAATGAGCAGTTCTTC
d_call: NA
clone_size: NA
v_call: TRBV5-4
j_call: TRBJ2-1

cdr3_aa: CASSPPVAGVKGDTQYF
cdr3_nt: TGTGCCAGCTCACCACCTGTGGCGGGAGTGAAGGGAGATACGCAGTATTTT
d_call: TRBD2
clone_size: NA
v_call: TRBV18
j_call: TRBJ2-3

cdr3_aa: CASRATGGSAEAFF
cdr3_nt: TGTGCCAGCAGGGCAACAGGGGGTTCGGCTGAAGCTTTCTTT
d_call: TRBD1
clone_size: NA
v_call: TRBV6-4
j_call: TRBJ1-1

cdr3_aa: CASSEAGGNGYTF
cdr3_nt: TGTGCCAGCAGTGAAGCGGGGGGGAATGGCTACACCTTC
d_call: NA
clone_size: NA
v_call: TRBV25-1
j_call: TRBJ1-2

cdr3_aa: CAIRGGSGGDEKLFF
cdr3_nt: TGTGCCATCAGGGGCGGGTCGGGTGGTGATGAAAAACTGTTTTTT
d_call: NA
clone_size: NA
v_call: TRBV10-3
j_call: TRBJ1-4

cdr3_aa: CASSILLAGDNIQYF
cdr3_nt: TGTGCCAGTAGTATATTACTAGCGGGAGATAACATTCAGTACTTC
d_call: TRBD2
clone_size: NA
v_call: TRBV19
j_call: TRBJ2-4

cdr3_aa: CASSLWGGAYGYTF
cdr3_nt: TGTGCCAGCAGTCTCTGGGGGGGCGCCTATGGCTACACCTTC
d_call: NA
clone_size: NA
v_call: TRBV28
j_call: TRBJ1-2

cdr3_aa: CASQKTATQYF
cdr3_nt: TGTGCCAGTCAGAAAACCGCGACCCAGTACTTC
d_call: NA
clone_size: NA
v_call: TRBV12-3/TRBV12-4
j_call: TRBJ2-5

cdr3_aa: CASSQGIGASQETQYF
cdr3_nt: TGTGCCAGCAGCCAAGGGATTGGGGCGTCCCAAGAGACCCAGTACTTC
d_call: NA
clone_size: NA
v_call: TRBV14
j_call: TRBJ2-5

cdr3_aa: CASSQAAEWRDGYTF
cdr3_nt: TGCGCCAGCAGCCAAGCGGCGGAATGGAGGGACGGCTACACCTTC
d_call: NA
clone_size: few
v_call: TRBV4-1
j_call: TRBJ1-2

cdr3_aa: CASILDRVSTGELFF
cdr3_nt: NA
d_call: NA
clone_size: NA
v_call: TRBV2
j_call: TRBJ2-2

cdr3_aa: CASARTENTEAFF
cdr3_nt: TGTGCCAGTGCACGGACAGAGAACACTGAAGCTTTCTTT
d_call: NA
clone_size: NA
v_call: TRBV30
j_call: TRBJ1-1

cdr3_aa: CASSLEWERYTF
cdr3_nt: TGTGCCAGCAGTTTAGAATGGGAGCGCTACACCTTC
d_call: NA
clone_size: NA
v_call: TRBV12-3/TRBV12-4
j_call: TRBJ1-2

cdr3_aa: CASSLSRFEQYF
cdr3_nt: TGTGCTAGCAGCTTATCTAGGTTCGAGCAGTACTTC
d_call: NA
clone_size: NA
v_call: TRBV7-7
j_call: TRBJ2-7

cdr3_aa: CASSSSPDRANEQFF
cdr3_nt: TGTGCCAGCAGCTCCTCCCCGGACAGGGCAAATGAGCAGTTCTTC
d_call: TRBD1
clone_size: NA
v_call: TRBV11-1
j_call: TRBJ2-1

cdr3_aa: CAWDGGRAQADTQYF
cdr3_nt: TGTGCCTGGGACGGCGGGAGGGCCCAGGCAGATACGCAGTATTTT
d_call: TRBD2
clone_size: NA
v_call: TRBV30
j_call: TRBJ2-3

cdr3_aa: CASSLVGLAGGQETQYF
cdr3_nt: TGTGCCAGCAGCTTAGTAGGGCTAGCGGGAGGGCAAGAGACCCAGTACTTC
d_call: TRBD2
clone_size: once
v_call: TRBV11-2
j_call: TRBJ2-5

cdr3_aa: CASFTPRDWNTEAFF
cdr3_nt: TGTGCCAGCTTCACCCCTAGGGACTGGAACACTGAAGCTTTCTTT
d_call: NA
clone_size: NA
v_call: TRBV28
j_call: TRBJ1-1

cdr3_aa: CASSPVGGRIYEQYF
cdr3_nt: TGTGCCAGCAGTCCTGTGGGCGGGAGAATCTACGAGCAGTACTTC
d_call: TRBD2
clone_size: NA
v_call: TRBV28
j_call: TRBJ2-7

cdr3_aa: CASSLVDPGGETQYF
cdr3_nt: TGTGCCAGCAGCTTAGTCGATCCGGGGGGCGAGACCCAGTACTTC
d_call: NA
clone_size: NA
v_call: TRBV7-9
j_call: TRBJ2-5

cdr3_aa: CASSQEPSGDYYNEQFF
cdr3_nt: TGTGCCAGCAGCCAAGAACCGAGCGGGGACTACTACAATGAGCAGTTCTTC
d_call: TRBD2
clone_size: NA
v_call: TRBV4-2
j_call: TRBJ2-1

cdr3_aa: CASSGQGRTPLHF
cdr3_nt: TGTGCCAGCTCCGGACAGGGACGTACACCCCTCCACTTT
d_call: TRBD1
clone_size: NA
v_call: TRBV6-5
j_call: TRBJ1-6

cdr3_aa: CASSSQDTQYF
cdr3_nt: TGTGCCAGTAGTAGTCAAGATACGCAGTATTTT
d_call: NA
clone_size: NA
v_call: TRBV19
j_call: TRBJ2-3

cdr3_aa: CASSGLSSGIYQETQYF
cdr3_nt: TGTGCCAGCAGCGGATTATCTAGCGGGATATACCAAGAGACCCAGTACTTC
d_call: TRBD2
clone_size: once
v_call: TRBV9
j_call: TRBJ2-5

cdr3_aa: CASSDLGGPYEQYF
cdr3_nt: TGTGCCAGCTCCGACCTCGGGGGGCCCTACGAGCAGTACTTC
d_call: NA
clone_size: NA
v_call: TRBV18
j_call: TRBJ2-7

cdr3_aa: CAIKRDGDTGELFF
cdr3_nt: TGTGCCATCAAGCGGGACGGGGACACCGGGGAGCTGTTTTTT
d_call: TRBD2
clone_size: NA
v_call: TRBV6-5
j_call: TRBJ2-2

cdr3_aa: CASTPAGTTYEQYF
cdr3_nt: TGTGCCAGCACGCCAGCGGGAACCACCTACGAGCAGTACTTC
d_call: TRBD2
clone_size: NA
v_call: TRBV7-9
j_call: TRBJ2-7

cdr3_aa: CASSGGAVTEQYF
cdr3_nt: TGTGCCAGCAGTGGGGGGGCCGTTACCGAGCAGTACTTC
d_call: NA
clone_size: NA
v_call: TRBV28
j_call: TRBJ2-7

cdr3_aa: CASSREGRNNQPQHF
cdr3_nt: TGTGCCAGCTCTCGGGAAGGGAGGAACAATCAGCCCCAGCATTTT
d_call: NA
clone_size: NA
v_call: TRBV18
j_call: TRBJ1-5

cdr3_aa: CASSPHFRGDQPQHF
cdr3_nt: TGTGCCAGCAGCCCCCACTTCAGGGGCGATCAGCCCCAGCATTTT
d_call: NA
clone_size: few
v_call: TRBV21-1
j_call: TRBJ1-5

cdr3_aa: CASRAVATGNGYTF
cdr3_nt: TGTGCCAGCAGGGCGGTTGCGACAGGGAATGGCTACACCTTC
d_call: TRBD1
clone_size: few
v_call: TRBV6-5
j_call: TRBJ1-2

cdr3_aa: CASSLDRASTGELFF
cdr3_nt: TGTGCCAGCAGCTTGGACAGGGCGAGCACCGGGGAGCTGTTTTTT
d_call: TRBD1
clone_size: few
v_call: TRBV11-2
j_call: TRBJ2-2

cdr3_aa: CASSLGRSNQPQHF
cdr3_nt: TGTGCCAGCAGCCTAGGGAGGAGCAATCAGCCCCAGCATTTT
d_call: NA
clone_size: NA
v_call: TRBV3-1/TRBV3-2
j_call: TRBJ1-5

cdr3_aa: CAISDGDRGYTF
cdr3_nt: TGTGCCATCAGCGACGGGGACAGGGGCTACACCTTC
d_call: TRBD1
clone_size: NA
v_call: TRBV10-3
j_call: TRBJ1-2

cdr3_aa: CASSLGGGQLNQPQHF
cdr3_nt: TGTGCCAGCAGCTTAGGAGGGGGACAGCTTAATCAGCCCCAGCATTTT
d_call: TRBD1
clone_size: NA
v_call: TRBV7-2
j_call: TRBJ1-5

cdr3_aa: CASSSTSGSTEQYF
cdr3_nt: TGTGCCAGCAGCTCGACTAGCGGGAGTACCGAGCAGTACTTC
d_call: TRBD2
clone_size: NA
v_call: TRBV11-2
j_call: TRBJ2-7

cdr3_aa: CASTSNRGNEQFF
cdr3_nt: TGTGCCAGCACCTCTAACAGGGGAAATGAGCAGTTCTTC
d_call: TRBD1
clone_size: NA
v_call: TRBV12-3/TRBV12-4
j_call: TRBJ2-1

cdr3_aa: CASSARIHNYGYTF
cdr3_nt: TGTGCCAGCAGTGCCAGGATCCATAACTATGGCTACACCTTC
d_call: NA
clone_size: NA
v_call: TRBV2
j_call: TRBJ1-2

cdr3_aa: CASSVDFHPGNEQFF
cdr3_nt: TGCGCCAGCAGCGTCGACTTCCACCCGGGCAATGAGCAGTTCTTC
d_call: NA
clone_size: NA
v_call: TRBV5-1
j_call: TRBJ2-1

cdr3_aa: CASSPGQVSNQPQHF
cdr3_nt: TGTGCCAGTAGCCCGGGACAGGTTAGCAATCAGCCCCAGCATTTT
d_call: TRBD1
clone_size: NA
v_call: TRBV19
j_call: TRBJ1-5

cdr3_aa: CAWSRTSGRVYTGELFF
cdr3_nt: TGTGCCTGGAGCCGCACTAGCGGGAGGGTCTACACCGGGGAGCTGTTTTTT
d_call: TRBD2
clone_size: NA
v_call: TRBV30
j_call: TRBJ2-2